The present T cell receptor (beta chain) was sequenced within a study of OX40 agonist ivuxolimab in advanced cancers. Study background: Earlier anti-PD-1, anti-PD-L1 or anti-CTLA-4 therapy was permitted; 30% to 50% had received some.

Trimming removed 9 bases at V and 2 bases at J, with 9 bases between. Germline CDR1 and CDR2: KGHSH and LQKENI. The CDR3 spans 12 residues. Sequenced by immunoSEQ multiplex PCR; TCRdb stores in-frame clones only, minus some. The table has 95,000 to 150,000 clones, just over 90% seen once. The sequenced sample was CD4+ or CD8+ T cells sorted from blood, obtained in a trial of the OX40 agonist ivuxolimab. The chain has TRBV18 and TRBJ2-3, with D uncertain. The clonotype originates from an adult with an advanced solid tumor such as melanoma, head and neck, liver or kidney cancer. The CDR3 is CASSAATDTQYF. The CDR3 nucleotides read TGTGCCAGTTCGGCAGCCACAGATACGCAGTATTTT.